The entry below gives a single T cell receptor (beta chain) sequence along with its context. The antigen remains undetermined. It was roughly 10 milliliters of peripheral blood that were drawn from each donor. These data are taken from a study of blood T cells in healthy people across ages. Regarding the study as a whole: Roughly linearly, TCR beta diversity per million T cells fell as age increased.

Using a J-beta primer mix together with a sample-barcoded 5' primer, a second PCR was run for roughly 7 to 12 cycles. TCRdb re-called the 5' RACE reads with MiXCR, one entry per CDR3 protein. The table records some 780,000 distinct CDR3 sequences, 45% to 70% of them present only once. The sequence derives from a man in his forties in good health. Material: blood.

The CDR3 loop reads CASSQEGVGNQPQHF. Written as DNA, the CDR3 is TGTGCCAGCAGTCAAGAGGGAGTTGGCAATCAGCCCCAGCATTTT. V gene TRBV5-5 combines with J gene TRBJ1-5; D gene ambiguous. V lost 5 bases and J 2 bases, leaving 14 bases between the germline ends. Germline values: CDR1 SGHKS, CDR2 YYEKEE (reference sequence). The CDR3 runs to 15 residues.